This TCR beta chain was identified during a study of T-cell reconstitution after alpha-beta-depleted transplantation in children. General study results and limits: For some patients, TCRbeta diversity was high at day 60 because of recipient T cells and thymic progenitors that survived. At one year after transplant, newly produced T cells mostly accounted for T-cell counts and diversity. Several hundred expanded graft clones reportedly supplied alpha-beta T cells about two months after transplant.

A library of TCRbeta sequences, prepared with unique molecular identifiers, was generated. TCRdb re-called the PCR reads with MiXCR, one entry per CDR3 protein. The data show about 610,000 distinct CDR3 sequences, over 25% seen once. The V gene's germline CDR1 is SGHRS and CDR2 YFSETQ. Unmatched junction bases numbered 3, after V lost 0 bases and J lost 3 bases. There are 16 residues in the CDR3. Note on this clonotype: Its antigen remains unidentified.

The TCR originated in a boy in the first two years of life with Wiskott-Aldrich syndrome, due to receive a stem cell transplant. This specimen consisted of PBMCs, obtained before TCRalphabeta/CD19-depleted stem cell transplant. The chain has TRBV5-1 and TRBJ2-1; 10 nucleotides line up with TRBD2. The CDR3 loop reads CASSLDQREGYNEQFF. The CDR3 nucleotides are TGCGCCAGCAGCTTGGATCAGCGGGAGGGCTACAATGAGCAGTTCTTC.